Listed here are 11 T cell receptor beta chains from one sample, sequenced in a study of CD8+ T cells in alopecia areata. TCR sequencing used cDNA made by reverse transcription of extracted RNA. Sequencing used immunoSEQ multiplex PCR; TCRdb keeps in-frame clones, though not all of them. Among more than 150,000 clones, approximately 56% were seen once, and the ten largest hold roughly 3.3%. As to treatment: oral pan-JAK inhibitor, 5-10 mg twice daily. Sequences were derived from CD4+ T cells sorted from blood, sampled at week 4, from a patient treated with tofacitinib. The receptors here all came from a human donor with alopecia areata.

The rearrangement links TRBV2 to TRBJ1-2, with 7 bases that match TRBD1. CDR1 and CDR2 (germline): SNHLY, FYNNEI. CDR3 length: 13 amino acids. V trimming: 7 bases; J trimming: 4 bases; junction bases outside the gene matches: 6. The CDR3 DNA is TGTGCCAGCATGGGACAGCTAGGCTATGGCTACACCTTC. Its translation is CASMGQLGYGYTF.

This clone has a handful of counts. V usage is TRBV29-1 and J usage is TRBJ2-4; possible D gene TRBD1, 5 bases. Trimming stripped 5 bases from V and 1 base from J, with 12 bases between. This CDR3 is 14 amino acids long. CDR1 is SQVTM, CDR2 ANQGSEA, per germline. The CDR3 DNA sequence: TGCAGCGTTCGGCAGGGCCTGGCCAAAAACATTCAGTACTTC. Its protein is CSVRQGLAKNIQYF.

This clone was detected only a few times. The rearrangement links TRBV6-1 to TRBJ1-4; tentative D call: TRBD1 (5 bases). The CDR3 totals 15 residues. The V end lost 1 base, the J end lost 5 bases, and 11 bases lay between the germline ends. CDR1 and CDR2 from the germline V gene are MNHNS and SASEGT. CDR3: CASSEGTGRNEKLFF. The CDR3 nucleotides read TGTGCCAGCAGTGAAGGAACAGGCCGCAATGAAAAACTGTTTTTT.

The rearrangement joins TRBV4-2 to TRBJ2-2; D uncertain. Germline V gene sequence: CDR1 LGHNA, CDR2 YNFKEQ. The CDR3 spans 13 residues. Trimming left V 5 bases short and J 6 bases short, with 10 bases between. CDR3 nucleotide sequence: TGTGCCAGCAGCGAATACAATGCCGGGGAGCTGTTTTTT. This sequence encodes CASSEYNAGELFF.

This sequence joins TRBV27 and TRBJ2-4; D is ambiguous. Trimming left V 3 bases short and J 2 bases short, with 11 bases between. CDR3 length equals 15 residues. The germline V gene has CDR1 MNHEY and CDR2 SMNVEV (reference sequence). The CDR3 region has the DNA TGTGCCAGCAGTTTGGGTAGGGTGACCAAAAACATTCAGTACTTC. Protein: CASSLGRVTKNIQYF.

The rearrangement uses TRBV6-5 and TRBJ1-1; no definite D call. V lost 7 bases, J lost 4 bases, and 13 bases lay in between. From germline, CDR1 is MNHEY and CDR2 SVGAGI. This CDR3 is built from 13 residues. DNA of the CDR3: TGTGCCAGCAATGGACCCACGACCACTGAAGCTTTCTTT. It codes for CASNGPTTTEAFF.

CDR3 DNA sequence: TGTGCCAGCAGCTCTCAGGGAGGCAACTATGGCTACACCTTC. It yields the protein CASSSQGGNYGYTF. The chain uses TRBV7-2 and TRBJ1-2; D may be TRBD1 (5 bases). CDR1 and CDR2 (germline): SGHTA, FQGNSA. The V gene lost 4 bases and the J gene lost 2 bases, with 11 bases spanning the gap. The CDR3 runs 14 residues. Combining the CDR3 with reference TRBV7-2 and TRBJ1-2 gives the whole variable domain GAGVSQSPSNKVTEKGKDVELRCDPISGHTALYWYRQSLGQGLEFLIYFQGNSAPDKSGLPSDRFSAERTGGSVSTLTIQRTQQEDSAVYLCASSSQGGNYGYTFGSGTRLTVV.

The chain combines TRBV6-1 with TRBJ1-2, with a possible D match to TRBD1 (6 bases). Trimming left V 1 base short and J 3 bases short, with 9 bases between. The CDR3 covers 14 residues. Germline V gives CDR1 MNHNS, CDR2 SASEGT. The CDR3 loop reads CASSEGTVDYGYTF. The CDR3 bases are TGTGCCAGCAGTGAAGGGACAGTCGACTATGGCTACACCTTC.

The gene calls are TRBV7-9 and TRBJ1-5; 7 nucleotides align to TRBD1. The CDR3 runs to 17 residues. J lost 3 bases, V lost 1 base, and 9 bases had no gene match. Germline V gives CDR1 SEHNR, CDR2 FQNEAQ (reference sequence). The CDR3 reads CASSLGPRGAPNQPQHF. The CDR3 nucleotides are TGTGCCAGCAGCTTAGGCCCCAGGGGGGCCCCCAATCAGCCCCAGCATTTT.

As for this clone: Other DNA sequences in the same sample also yield this CDR3. The chain employs TRBV29-1 and TRBJ2-3; TRBD2 is a possible D gene (5 bases). V was shortened by 4 bases and J by 6 bases, with 8 bases between the two germline ends. The CDR3 consists of 11 residues. Germline-derived CDR1 and CDR2 are SQVTM and ANQGSEA. The CDR3 region has the DNA TGCAGCGTTGCCCCGGGGGATACGCAGTATTTT. Its protein is CSVAPGDTQYF.

This clone showed up just a few times. The gene calls are TRBV30 and TRBJ1-2; tentatively, D is TRBD1 (5 bases). The CDR3 totals 15 residues. CDR1 is GTSNPN, CDR2 SVGIG, per germline (reference sequence). V lost 1 base, J lost 4 bases, and 16 bases lay in between. The CDR3 region is CAWSDLGDRGYGYTF. The CDR3 DNA is TGTGCCTGGAGTGACCTGGGTGACAGAGGCTATGGCTACACCTTC. Variable domain in full (rest from reference TRBV30 and TRBJ1-2): SQTIHQWPATLVQPVGSPLSLECTVEGTSNPNLYWYRQAAGRGLQLLFYSVGIGQISSEVPQNLSASRPQDRQFILSSKKLLLSDSGFYLCAWSDLGDRGYGYTFGSGTRLTVV.